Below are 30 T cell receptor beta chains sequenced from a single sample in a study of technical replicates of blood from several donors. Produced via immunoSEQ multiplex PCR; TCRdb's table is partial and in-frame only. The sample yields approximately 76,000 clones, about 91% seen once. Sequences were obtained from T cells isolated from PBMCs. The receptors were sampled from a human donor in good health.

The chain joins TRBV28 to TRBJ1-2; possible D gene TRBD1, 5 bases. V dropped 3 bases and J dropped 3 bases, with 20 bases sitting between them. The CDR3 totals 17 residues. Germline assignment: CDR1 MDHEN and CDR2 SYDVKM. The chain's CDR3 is CASSLGSSPAGHYGYTF. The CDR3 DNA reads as TGTGCCAGCAGTTTGGGCAGTTCCCCCGCGGGACACTATGGCTACACCTTC.

The CDR3 nucleotides are TGTGCCAGTAGTGCCGGGACAAACTATCAGCCCCAGCATTTT. Encoded protein: CASSAGTNYQPQHF. This chain connects TRBV19 to TRBJ1-5, with a weak D call TRBD1 (6 bases). Per the germline V gene, CDR1 is LNHDA and CDR2 is SQIVND (reference sequence). V was shortened by 5 bases and J by 5 bases, with 13 bases between the two germline ends. The CDR3 has 14 amino acids.

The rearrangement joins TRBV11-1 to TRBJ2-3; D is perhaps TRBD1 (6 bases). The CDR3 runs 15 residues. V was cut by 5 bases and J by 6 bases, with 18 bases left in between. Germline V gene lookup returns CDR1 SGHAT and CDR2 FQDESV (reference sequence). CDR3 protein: CASSSLYVGADTQYF. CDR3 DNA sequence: TGTGCCAGCAGCAGCTTATATGTGGGGGCCGATACGCAGTATTTT. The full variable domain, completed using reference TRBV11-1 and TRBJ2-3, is EAEVAQSPRYKITEKSQAVAFWCDPISGHATLYWYRQILGQGPELLVQFQDESVVDDSQLPKDRFSAERLKGVDSTLKIQPAELGDSAMYLCASSSLYVGADTQYFGPGTRLTVL.

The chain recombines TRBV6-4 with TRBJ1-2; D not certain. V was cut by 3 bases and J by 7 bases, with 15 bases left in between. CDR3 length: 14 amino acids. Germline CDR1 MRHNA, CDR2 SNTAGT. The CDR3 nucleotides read TGTGCCAGCAGTGAGTCGTCCGGGATTGGTGGCTACACCTTC. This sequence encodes CASSESSGIGGYTF.

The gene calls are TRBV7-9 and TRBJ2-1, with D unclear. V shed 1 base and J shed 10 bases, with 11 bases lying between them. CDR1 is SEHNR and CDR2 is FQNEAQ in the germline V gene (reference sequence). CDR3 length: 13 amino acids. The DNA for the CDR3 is TGTGCCAGCAGCTTAGATTGGTCACAGGAGCAGTTCTTC. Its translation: CASSLDWSQEQFF.

CDR3: CASSDGQVGSEQYF. The CDR3 DNA follows: TGTGCCAGCAGTGATGGACAGGTAGGCTCGGAGCAGTACTTC. This sequence joins TRBV2 and TRBJ2-7; TRBD1 matches at 7 bases. CDR1 is SNHLY, CDR2 FYNNEI, per germline. Trimming cost V 3 bases and J 7 bases; bases outside gene matches: 9. The CDR3 spans 14 residues.

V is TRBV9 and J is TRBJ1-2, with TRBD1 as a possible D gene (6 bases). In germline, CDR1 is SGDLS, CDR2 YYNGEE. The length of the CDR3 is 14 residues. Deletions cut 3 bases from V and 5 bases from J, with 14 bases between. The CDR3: CASSANTGIYGYTF. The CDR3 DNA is TGTGCCAGCAGCGCTAATACAGGGATTTATGGCTACACCTTC.

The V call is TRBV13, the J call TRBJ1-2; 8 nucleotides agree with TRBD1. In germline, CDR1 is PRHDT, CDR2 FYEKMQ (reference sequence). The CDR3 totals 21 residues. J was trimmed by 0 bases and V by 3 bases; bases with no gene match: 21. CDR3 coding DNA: TGTGCCAGCAGCTTGCCGACTGACCTTGGACTCACAGGGGGTCCTAACTATGGCTACACCTTC. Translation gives CASSLPTDLGLTGGPNYGYTF.

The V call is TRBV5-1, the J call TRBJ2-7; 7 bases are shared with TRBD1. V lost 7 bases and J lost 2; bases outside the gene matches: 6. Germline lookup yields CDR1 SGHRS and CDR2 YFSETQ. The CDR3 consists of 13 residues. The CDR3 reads CASAGTETYEQYF. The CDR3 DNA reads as TGCGCCAGCGCCGGGACAGAAACCTACGAGCAGTACTTC.

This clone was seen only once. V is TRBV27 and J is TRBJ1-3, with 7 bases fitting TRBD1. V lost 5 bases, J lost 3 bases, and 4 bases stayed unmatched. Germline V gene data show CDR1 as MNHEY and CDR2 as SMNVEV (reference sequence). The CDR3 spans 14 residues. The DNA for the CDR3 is TGTGCCAGCAGTCTATGGACAGGTGGAAACACCATATATTTT. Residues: CASSLWTGGNTIYF.

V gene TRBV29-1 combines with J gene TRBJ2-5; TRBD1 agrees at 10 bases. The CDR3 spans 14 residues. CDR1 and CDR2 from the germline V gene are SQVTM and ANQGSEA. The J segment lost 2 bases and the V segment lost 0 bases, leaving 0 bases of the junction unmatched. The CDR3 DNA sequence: TGCAGCGTTGAAGAGGGACAGGGGCAAGAGACCCAGTACTTC. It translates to CSVEEGQGQETQYF.

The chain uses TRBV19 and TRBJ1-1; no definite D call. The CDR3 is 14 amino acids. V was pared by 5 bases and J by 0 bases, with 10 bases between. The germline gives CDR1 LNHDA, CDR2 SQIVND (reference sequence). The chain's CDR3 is CASSSEAVNTEAFF. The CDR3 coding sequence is TGTGCCAGTAGTTCAGAGGCTGTGAACACTGAAGCTTTCTTT.

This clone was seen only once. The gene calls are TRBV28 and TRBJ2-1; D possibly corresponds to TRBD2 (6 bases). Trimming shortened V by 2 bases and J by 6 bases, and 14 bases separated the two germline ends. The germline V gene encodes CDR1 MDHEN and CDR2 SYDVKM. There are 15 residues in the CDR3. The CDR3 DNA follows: TGTGCCAGCAGTTTAGGCGGGGTGGCTACCAATGAGCAGTTCTTC. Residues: CASSLGGVATNEQFF.

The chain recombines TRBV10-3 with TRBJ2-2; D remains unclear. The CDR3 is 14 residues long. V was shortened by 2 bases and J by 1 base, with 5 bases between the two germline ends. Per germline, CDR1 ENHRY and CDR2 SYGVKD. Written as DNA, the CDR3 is TGTGCCATCAGTGAGAACAGGAACACCGGGGAGCTGTTTTTT. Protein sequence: CAISENRNTGELFF.

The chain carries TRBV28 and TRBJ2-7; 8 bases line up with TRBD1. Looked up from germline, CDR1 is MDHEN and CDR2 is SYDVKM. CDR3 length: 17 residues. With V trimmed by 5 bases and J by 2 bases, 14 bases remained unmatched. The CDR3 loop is CASSPTQGAARAYEQYF. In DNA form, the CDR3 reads TGTGCCAGCAGTCCCACCCAGGGGGCGGCTCGGGCCTACGAGCAGTACTTC.

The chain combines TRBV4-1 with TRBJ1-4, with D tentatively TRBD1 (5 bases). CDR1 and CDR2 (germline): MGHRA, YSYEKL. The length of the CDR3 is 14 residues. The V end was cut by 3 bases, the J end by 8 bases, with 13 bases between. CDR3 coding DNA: TGCGCCAGCAGCCAGCAAGGAGGGGAGGAAAAACTGTTTTTT. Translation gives CASSQQGGEEKLFF.

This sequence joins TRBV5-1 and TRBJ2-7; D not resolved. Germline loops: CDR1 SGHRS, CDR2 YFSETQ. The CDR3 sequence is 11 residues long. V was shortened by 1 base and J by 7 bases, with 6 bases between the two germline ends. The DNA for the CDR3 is TGCGCCAGCAGCTTGACGAGGGAGCAGTACTTC. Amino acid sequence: CASSLTREQYF.

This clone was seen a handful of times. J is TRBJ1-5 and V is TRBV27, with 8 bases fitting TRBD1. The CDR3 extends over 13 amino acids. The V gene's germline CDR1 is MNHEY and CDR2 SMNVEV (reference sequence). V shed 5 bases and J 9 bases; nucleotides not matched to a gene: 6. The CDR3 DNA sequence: TGTGCCAGCAGTCTGGACAGGGTCCGGCCCCAGCATTTT. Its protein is CASSLDRVRPQHF.

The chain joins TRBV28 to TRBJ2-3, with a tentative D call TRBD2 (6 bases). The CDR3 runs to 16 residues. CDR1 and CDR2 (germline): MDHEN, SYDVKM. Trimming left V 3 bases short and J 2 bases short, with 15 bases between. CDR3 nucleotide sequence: TGTGCCAGCAGTTTGGAGTCAGGGAGGAACACAGATACGCAGTATTTT. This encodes CASSLESGRNTDTQYF. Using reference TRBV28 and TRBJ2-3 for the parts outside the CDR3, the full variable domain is DVKVTQSSRYLVKRTGEKVFLECVQDMDHENMFWYRQDPGLGLRLIYFSYDVKMKEKGDIPEGYSVSREKKERFSLILESASTNQTSMYLCASSLESGRNTDTQYFGPGTRLTVL.

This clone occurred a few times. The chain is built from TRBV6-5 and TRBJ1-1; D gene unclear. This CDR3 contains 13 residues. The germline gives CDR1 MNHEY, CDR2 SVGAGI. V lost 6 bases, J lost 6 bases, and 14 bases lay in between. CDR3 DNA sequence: TGTGCCAGCAGGCCGGTCGCGGGCCCTGAAGCTTTCTTT. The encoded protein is CASRPVAGPEAFF.

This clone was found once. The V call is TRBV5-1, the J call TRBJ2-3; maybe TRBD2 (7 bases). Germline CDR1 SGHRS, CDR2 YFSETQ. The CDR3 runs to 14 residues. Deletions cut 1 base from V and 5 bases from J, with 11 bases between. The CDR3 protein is CASSLRGGEDTQYF. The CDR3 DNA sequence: TGCGCCAGCAGCTTGAGGGGGGGCGAAGATACGCAGTATTTT.

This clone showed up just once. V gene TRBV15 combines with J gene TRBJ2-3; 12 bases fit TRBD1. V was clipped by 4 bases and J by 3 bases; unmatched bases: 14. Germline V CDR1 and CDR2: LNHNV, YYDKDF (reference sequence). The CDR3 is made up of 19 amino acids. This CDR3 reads CATSINTGTGGLLTDTQYF. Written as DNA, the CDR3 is TGTGCCACCAGCATAAACACCGGGACAGGGGGCTTGTTGACAGATACGCAGTATTTT.

CDR3 nucleotide sequence: TGCGCCAGCGCAGGAGCGGGAGTAATCTACAATGAGCAGTTCTTC. This translates into CASAGAGVIYNEQFF. J is TRBJ2-1 and V is TRBV5-1, with 8 bases aligning to TRBD2. Germline CDR1 SGHRS, CDR2 YFSETQ. Trimming removed 7 bases from V and 3 bases from J; junction bases left unmatched: 9. The CDR3 is made up of 15 amino acids.

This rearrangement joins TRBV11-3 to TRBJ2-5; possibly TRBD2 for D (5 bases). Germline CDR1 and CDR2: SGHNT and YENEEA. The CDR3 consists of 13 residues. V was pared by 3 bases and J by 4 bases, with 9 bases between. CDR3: CASSLVGGETQYF. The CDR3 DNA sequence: TGTGCCAGCAGCTTGGTAGGAGGAGAGACCCAGTACTTC.

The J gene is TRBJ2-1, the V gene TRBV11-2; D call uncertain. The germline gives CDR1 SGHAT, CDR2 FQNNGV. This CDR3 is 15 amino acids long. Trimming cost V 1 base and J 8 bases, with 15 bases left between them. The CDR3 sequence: CASSLGSPLRYEQFF. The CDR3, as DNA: TGTGCCAGCAGCTTAGGGTCCCCTCTACGGTATGAGCAGTTCTTC.

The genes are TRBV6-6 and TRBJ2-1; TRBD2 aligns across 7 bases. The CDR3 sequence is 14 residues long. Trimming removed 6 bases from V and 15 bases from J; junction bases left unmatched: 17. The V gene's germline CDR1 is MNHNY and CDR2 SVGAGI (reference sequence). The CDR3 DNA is TGTGCCAGCAGCCGAACTCCCGAGCGGGGAACGACGTTCTTC. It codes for CASSRTPERGTTFF.

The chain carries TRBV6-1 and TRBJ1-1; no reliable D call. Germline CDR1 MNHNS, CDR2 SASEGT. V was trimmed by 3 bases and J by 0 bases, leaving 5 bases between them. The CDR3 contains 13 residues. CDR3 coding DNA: TGTGCCAGCAGTGATGGAGTGAACACTGAAGCTTTCTTT. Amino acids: CASSDGVNTEAFF.

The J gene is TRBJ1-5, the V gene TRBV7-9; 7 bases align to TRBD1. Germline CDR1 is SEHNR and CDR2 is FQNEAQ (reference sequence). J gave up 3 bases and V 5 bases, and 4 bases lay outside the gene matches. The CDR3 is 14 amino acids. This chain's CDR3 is CASSAGTDNQPQHF. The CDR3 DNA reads TGTGCCAGCAGCGCCGGGACAGACAATCAGCCCCAGCATTTT. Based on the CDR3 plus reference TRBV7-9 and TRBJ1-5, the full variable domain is DTGVSQNPRHKITKRGQNVTFRCDPISEHNRLYWYRQTLGQGPEFLTYFQNEAQLEKSRLLSDRFSAERPKGSFSTLEIQRTEQGDSAMYLCASSAGTDNQPQHFGDGTRLSIL.

Here the CDR3 reads CASSPDREEGTQYF. CDR3 DNA sequence: TGCGCCAGCAGCCCCGACAGGGAGGAGGGGACCCAGTACTTC. This sequence joins TRBV5-1 and TRBJ2-5, with TRBD1 as a possible D gene (7 bases). Germline V CDR1 and CDR2: SGHRS, YFSETQ. This CDR3 has 14 amino acids. The V gene lost 4 bases and the J gene lost 7 bases, with 17 bases spanning the gap.

CDR3 coding DNA: TGCAGCGTTGAAGTCAGGGAACAGGGGGACCAGTTCTTC. Its translation: CSVEVREQGDQFF. The J gene is TRBJ2-1, the V gene TRBV29-1, with 8 bases that match TRBD1. This CDR3 has 13 residues. The V gene end was trimmed by 1 base and the J gene end by 13 bases; junction bases not matched to a gene: 9. Germline CDR1 reads SQVTM; CDR2 reads ANQGSEA.